This is a list of T cell receptor beta chains from one sample in a study of response to subunit inactivated influenza vaccine. TCRdb called the RT-PCR reads again in MiXCR, with one record for every CDR3 protein. The sample records approximately 530,000 distinct CDR3 sequences, 7.6% being singletons. The sample consisted of PBMCs from blood, taken less than 30 months after vaccination. These receptors were obtained from a man aged 50-75 years who received an inactivated influenza vaccine. Both conserved end residues are trimmed from each CDR3. Each record gives: V gene, J gene, CDR3 protein.

>TRBV2|TRBJ1-5
ASQSWTTRNQPQH
>TRBV7-9|TRBJ1-1
ASSPRQGEGPQAF
>TRBV29-1|TRBJ2-1
SVSGRASIVQF
>TRBV25-1|TRBJ1-5
ASSEQGLNQPQH
>TRBV10-3|TRBJ2-4
AISESYRGSFKNIQY
>TRBV6-2/TRBV6-3|TRBJ2-3
ASSYALGIFTQY
>TRBV5-1|TRBJ2-1
ASSLVPAQGSYNEQF
>TRBV14|TRBJ1-3
ASSHSSDRGAGNTIY
>TRBV2|TRBJ2-3
ASSGSVTQY
>TRBV10-2|TRBJ2-1
ASRNRGQDNEQF
>TRBV2|TRBJ2-6
ATGGTLSGANVLT
>TRBV29-1|TRBJ1-2
SVAGLGYT
>TRBV12-3/TRBV12-4|TRBJ2-3
ASSLLRAQDTQY
>TRBV5-8|TRBJ2-2
ASSSTYTNTGELF
>TRBV27|TRBJ2-7
ASSLSRTGEQY
>TRBV12-3/TRBV12-4|TRBJ2-7
ASSPRRMKSSYEQY
>TRBV7-3|TRBJ2-1
ASSSNLAGTRNEQF
>TRBV5-4|TRBJ2-5
ASSSGTALGLETQY
>TRBV18|TRBJ2-1
ASSPRTSGIGYNEQF
>TRBV10-3|TRBJ2-7
ATSHMDTSYEQY
>TRBV5-8|TRBJ1-2
ASSGWGQGVNYGYT
>TRBV20-1|TRBJ2-7
SASLAEAGSSSYEQY
>TRBV7-2|TRBJ2-7
ASSLVTGTRTVEQY
>TRBV20-1|TRBJ1-2
SAPPVDYGYT
>TRBV12-3/TRBV12-4|TRBJ2-2
ASSLAGAATGELF
>TRBV5-6|TRBJ1-2
ASSLFAGRTSGYT
>TRBV27|TRBJ1-5
ASRPGGTADQPQH